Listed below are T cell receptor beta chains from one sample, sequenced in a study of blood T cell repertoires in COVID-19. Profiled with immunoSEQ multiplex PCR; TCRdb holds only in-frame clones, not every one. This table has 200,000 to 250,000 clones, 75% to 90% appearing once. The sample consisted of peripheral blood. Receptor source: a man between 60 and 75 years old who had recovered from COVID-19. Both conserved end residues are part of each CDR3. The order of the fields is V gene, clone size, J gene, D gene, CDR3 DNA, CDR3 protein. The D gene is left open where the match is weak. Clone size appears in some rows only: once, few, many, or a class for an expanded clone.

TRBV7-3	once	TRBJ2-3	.	TGTGCCAGCAGCTCCCAAAGCACAGATACGCAGTATTTT	CASSSQSTDTQYF
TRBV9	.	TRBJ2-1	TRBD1	TGTGCCAGCAGCGTAACGGGACAGGGTGGCCATGAGCAGTTCTTC	CASSVTGQGGHEQFF
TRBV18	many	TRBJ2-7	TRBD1	TGTGCCAGCTCACAACTGGGACAGGGGGACGAGCAGTACTTC	CASSQLGQGDEQYF
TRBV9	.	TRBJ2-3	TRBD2	TGTGCCAGCAGCGTAGGGTCTAGCGGGTTCACAGATACGCAGTATTTT	CASSVGSSGFTDTQYF
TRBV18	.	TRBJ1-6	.	TGTGCCAGCTCACCAGCCAGGGAATCACCCCTCCACTTT	CASSPARESPLHF
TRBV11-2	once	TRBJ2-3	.	TGTGCCAGCACCTACACAGCGGGCGCAGATACGCAGTATTTT	CASTYTAGADTQYF
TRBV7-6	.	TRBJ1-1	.	TGTGCCAGCAGCGAACAGATTTTGAACACTGAAGCTTTCTTT	CASSEQILNTEAFF
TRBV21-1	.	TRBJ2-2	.	TGTGCCAGCTCTGGGGGGGACACCGGGGAGCTGTTTTTT	CASSGGDTGELFF
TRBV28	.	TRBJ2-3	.	TGTGCCATTCGGAGGGGAAACACAGATACGCAGTATTTT	CAIRRGNTDTQYF
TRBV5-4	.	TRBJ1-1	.	TGTGCCAGCAGCTCGGAGCTTTTGAACACTGAAGCTTTCTTT	CASSSELLNTEAFF
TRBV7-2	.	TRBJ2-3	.	TGTGCCAGCAGCTTCCCCCCACTCGCTCTACCCAGCACAGATACGCAGTATTTT	CASSFPPLALPSTDTQYF
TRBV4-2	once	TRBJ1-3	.	TGTGCCAGCAGCCCCCCAAGCGCGGGGTCTGGAAACACCATATATTTT	CASSPPSAGSGNTIYF
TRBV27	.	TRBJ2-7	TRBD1	TGTGCCAGCAGTCCATCGGCCGGGACAGGAGGCGTCTACGAGCAGTACTTC	CASSPSAGTGGVYEQYF